The rows below give T cell receptor beta chains drawn from one sample of a study of PD-1 blockade in mismatch repair-deficient tumors. Produced via immunoSEQ multiplex PCR; TCRdb's table is partial and in-frame only. This sample has 75,000 to 85,000 clones; over 75% occur once, and the top ten carry more than 2.5%. This sample comprised peripheral blood, obtained 12 weeks after starting pembrolizumab. The receptors derive from an adult with mismatch repair-deficient cancer. Both conserved end residues are part of each CDR3. The D gene is left open where the match is weak. Some rows have no size entry. The others give once, few or many, or a class for an expanded clone.

TRBJ2-7 | 15 | TRBV7-2 | . | . | CASSLGGGKSGEQYF | TGTGCCAGCAGCTTAGGCGGCGGGAAATCTGGCGAGCAGTACTTC
TRBJ1-5 | 15 | TRBV19 | . | . | CASSASQGTNQPQHF | TGTGCCAGTAGTGCCAGCCAGGGCACTAATCAGCCCCAGCATTTT
TRBJ1-2 | 15 | TRBV6-4 | . | TRBD1 | CASSRTGGEGHGYTF | TGTGCCAGCAGCCGGACAGGGGGCGAAGGGCATGGCTACACCTTC
TRBJ2-7 | 15 | TRBV5-1 | . | . | CASSLAAGLGYEQYF | TGCGCCAGCAGCTTGGCCGCGGGCCTCGGCTACGAGCAGTACTTC
TRBJ2-7 | 16 | TRBV4-1 | . | TRBD2 | CASSQERRAGGFEQYF | TGCGCCAGCAGCCAAGAGAGACGAGCGGGGGGGTTCGAGCAGTACTTC
TRBJ2-1 | 15 | TRBV7-3 | . | TRBD1 | CASSLDGTEYNEQFF | TGTGCCAGCAGCTTAGACGGGACAGAATACAATGAGCAGTTCTTC
TRBJ1-1 | 13 | TRBV5-1 | . | . | CASSKPRDTEAFF | TGCGCCAGCAGCAAACCTAGGGACACTGAAGCTTTCTTT
TRBJ1-2 | 14 | TRBV9 | . | TRBD1 | CASSYLDRGDGYTF | TGTGCCAGCAGCTACTTGGACAGGGGAGATGGCTACACCTTC
TRBJ2-3 | 18 | TRBV5-4 | . | TRBD2 | CASSYGLAGGGGTDTQYF | TGTGCCAGCAGTTACGGACTAGCGGGAGGGGGGGGAACAGATACGCAGTATTTT
TRBJ2-1 | 16 | TRBV5-6 | . | TRBD2 | CASSLGLAGGRNEQFF | TGTGCCAGCAGCTTGGGGCTCGCGGGAGGGAGGAATGAGCAGTTCTTC
TRBJ2-1 | 11 | TRBV30 | few | . | CAWSGENEQFF | TGTGCCTGGAGTGGTGAGAATGAGCAGTTCTTC
TRBJ1-2 | 13 | TRBV29-1 | once | . | CSVNAAWDYGYTF | TGCAGCGTGAATGCGGCCTGGGACTATGGCTACACCTTC
TRBJ2-3 | 18 | TRBV15 | . | TRBD2 | CATSPMIGTSGRTDTQYF | TGTGCCACCAGCCCCATGATAGGGACTAGCGGACGGACAGATACGCAGTATTTT
TRBJ2-3 | 15 | TRBV25-1 | . | . | CASSARGQLLDTQYF | TGTGCCAGCAGTGCACGCGGACAGCTCCTGGATACGCAGTATTTT
TRBJ1-1 | 14 | TRBV29-1 | . | . | CSVDGAKGGSEAFF | TGCAGCGTTGACGGGGCTAAGGGGGGAAGTGAAGCTTTCTTT
TRBJ2-2 | 14 | TRBV10-3 | . | TRBD1 | CAIRGQGPTGELFF | TGTGCCATCAGGGGACAGGGACCCACCGGGGAGCTGTTTTTT